This T cell receptor beta chain was identified in a study of CD8 T cells in Susac syndrome. Study results and caveats: Where Susac syndrome CD4+ T cell repertoires were concerned, no clonal expansion was evident.

In regard to this clonotype: Antigen specificity is unknown.

Sequencing of TCR beta drew on CD8+ and CD4+ T cells from blood. This CDR3 is 15 amino acids long. V was clipped by 2 bases and J by 6 bases, with 11 bases between them. Germline V gene data show CDR1 as KGHSH and CDR2 as LQKENI. Reverse transcription of roughly 0.5 to 1 ug RNA used random hexamers. By means of immunoSEQ multiplex PCR, TCR beta CDR3 spanning 54 Vbeta and 13 Jbeta underwent amplification. TCRdb re-analysed the immunoSEQ multiplex PCR reads in MiXCR, keeping a single row per CDR3 protein. The table shows about 94,000 distinct CDR3 sequences, with just under 95% occurring only once. Sequenced material: CD4+ T cells from PBMCs. The chain links TRBV18 to TRBJ1-6; possibly TRBD1 for D (6 bases). The sequence derives from a human donor with Susac syndrome. The CDR3 DNA follows: TGTGCCAGCTCACCAAGACAGGCCTCTAATTCACCCCTCCACTTT. It is translated as CASSPRQASNSPLHF.